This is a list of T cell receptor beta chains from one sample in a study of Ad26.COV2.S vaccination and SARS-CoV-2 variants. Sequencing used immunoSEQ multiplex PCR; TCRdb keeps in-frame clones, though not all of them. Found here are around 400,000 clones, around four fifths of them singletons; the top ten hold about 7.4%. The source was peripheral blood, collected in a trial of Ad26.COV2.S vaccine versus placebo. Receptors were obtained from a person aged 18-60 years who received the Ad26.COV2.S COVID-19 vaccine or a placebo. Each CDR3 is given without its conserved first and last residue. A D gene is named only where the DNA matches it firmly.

CDR3: ASSAKIPWHTEAF; J: TRBJ1-1; D: -; V: TRBV11-2
CDR3: ASSPADWTQY; J: TRBJ2-5; D: -; V: TRBV7-2
CDR3: ASSTRSGSNSYEQY; J: TRBJ2-7; D: TRBD2; V: TRBV19
CDR3: ASRQTGTGTGC; J: TRBJ2-7; D: TRBD1; V: TRBV12-3/TRBV12-4
CDR3: ASSIRGGGYT; J: TRBJ1-2; D: -; V: TRBV19
CDR3: ASSSTSNPYEQY; J: TRBJ2-7; D: -; V: TRBV18
CDR3: ASSYFLSGAPSGYNEQF; J: TRBJ2-1; D: -; V: TRBV5-1
CDR3: ASSLGGGAQPQH; J: TRBJ1-5; D: -; V: TRBV6-2/TRBV6-3
CDR3: ASSLGLGPVSGEEQY; J: TRBJ2-7; D: -; V: TRBV19
CDR3: ASSAVLGGYGYT; J: TRBJ1-2; D: -; V: TRBV11-2
CDR3: ASSLTLQANYGYT; J: TRBJ1-2; D: -; V: TRBV7-2
CDR3: ASRQGFVTEAF; J: TRBJ1-1; D: -; V: TRBV6-5
CDR3: ASRNPGTSDEQY; J: TRBJ2-7; D: TRBD2; V: TRBV11-2
CDR3: ASSVGGRITDTQY; J: TRBJ2-3; D: TRBD2; V: TRBV9
CDR3: ASSTTQGNPLH; J: TRBJ1-6; D: TRBD1; V: TRBV9
CDR3: ASTQDRVYQPQH; J: TRBJ1-5; D: TRBD1; V: TRBV19
CDR3: ASSSNYEQY; J: TRBJ2-7; D: -; V: TRBV4-1
CDR3: ASRRWNTEAF; J: TRBJ1-1; D: -; V: TRBV7-9
CDR3: ASSLGGREQY; J: TRBJ2-7; D: -; V: TRBV5-1
CDR3: ASSFYGNTGELF; J: TRBJ2-2; D: -; V: TRBV7-9
CDR3: ASSQDSGIGSSYEQY; J: TRBJ2-7; D: -; V: TRBV4-2
CDR3: ASSQDDGELF; J: TRBJ2-2; D: -; V: TRBV3-1/TRBV3-2
CDR3: ASSFYTEAF; J: TRBJ1-1; D: -; V: TRBV7-9
CDR3: ASSERSGDYNEQF; J: TRBJ2-1; D: TRBD2; V: TRBV9
CDR3: ASSQDPGAGEQY; J: TRBJ2-7; D: -; V: TRBV3-1/TRBV3-2
CDR3: ASGGQGANLVGAF; J: TRBJ1-1; D: -; V: TRBV21-1
CDR3: ATFSDRGDYGYT; J: TRBJ1-2; D: TRBD1; V: TRBV6-6
CDR3: ASSLGLPVQETQY; J: TRBJ2-5; D: -; V: TRBV11-3
CDR3: ASSLRGYYRRDYGYT; J: TRBJ1-2; D: -; V: TRBV28
CDR3: ASSFRDRRETQY; J: TRBJ2-5; D: -; V: TRBV6-5
CDR3: ASSPPNGAQETQY; J: TRBJ2-5; D: -; V: TRBV18
CDR3: ASRRASGNTIY; J: TRBJ1-3; D: -; V: TRBV2
CDR3: ASTHSSGGRDTQY; J: TRBJ2-3; D: TRBD2; V: TRBV5-1
CDR3: ASSLGGIHGYT; J: TRBJ1-2; D: -; V: TRBV27
CDR3: ASSVTSTDTQY; J: TRBJ2-3; D: -; V: TRBV9
CDR3: ASSRGTGGSPLH; J: TRBJ1-6; D: TRBD1; V: TRBV7-9
CDR3: ASTLEMNTEAF; J: TRBJ1-1; D: -; V: TRBV19
CDR3: ASNGWGPSGANVLT; J: TRBJ2-6; D: -; V: TRBV2
CDR3: ASSLNYGYT; J: TRBJ1-2; D: -; V: TRBV28
CDR3: ASSYWGFGYT; J: TRBJ1-2; D: -; V: TRBV6-5
CDR3: ASSVEGSTGELF; J: TRBJ2-2; D: -; V: TRBV6-4
CDR3: ASSFLGGWEKLF; J: TRBJ1-4; D: -; V: TRBV11-2
CDR3: ASKTPGVTGNTIY; J: TRBJ1-3; D: -; V: TRBV28
CDR3: ASSEDRVPPDTQY; J: TRBJ2-3; D: -; V: TRBV2
CDR3: ASSRKQGFQETQY; J: TRBJ2-5; D: -; V: TRBV5-4
CDR3: ASTLGQVEAF; J: TRBJ1-1; D: TRBD1; V: TRBV19
CDR3: ASRQGNTEAF; J: TRBJ1-1; D: -; V: TRBV5-4
CDR3: ASSLGEVGVVRETQY; J: TRBJ2-5; D: -; V: TRBV11-2
CDR3: ASARDRRAYEQY; J: TRBJ2-7; D: TRBD1; V: TRBV10-1
CDR3: ASSLREGGQETQY; J: TRBJ2-5; D: -; V: TRBV6-5
CDR3: ASSLSQAYEQY; J: TRBJ2-7; D: -; V: TRBV7-8
CDR3: ASSDSSWATGTYEQY; J: TRBJ2-7; D: -; V: TRBV11-3
CDR3: AWQSDRGHEQY; J: TRBJ2-7; D: TRBD1; V: TRBV30
CDR3: ASSLAKGSEQF; J: TRBJ2-1; D: -; V: TRBV7-2
CDR3: ASSFGGDRGAF; J: TRBJ1-1; D: TRBD1; V: TRBV12-3/TRBV12-4
CDR3: ASSLKGSRDSRGEKLF; J: TRBJ1-4; D: TRBD1; V: TRBV7-9
CDR3: ASSHSRPDRDSYEQY; J: TRBJ2-7; D: -; V: TRBV7-9